This T cell receptor beta chain was documented in a study of blood T cells in healthy people across ages. The study, taken as a whole, reports: In these data, TCR beta diversity tracked strongly with naive T cell percentage. CMV status of donors was unknown, possibly confounding expanded clonotype changes. Considered underestimates were the diversity estimates obtained from one million T cells.

Regarding this clonotype: The antigen is not known.

Through a sample-barcoded 5' primer and a J-beta primer mix, a second PCR was run for about 6 to 11 cycles. All cDNA molecules were each tagged by a template-switch adaptor with 12 random nucleotides. MiXCR, applied by TCRdb to the 5' RACE reads, yields one record per CDR3 protein. This sample has about 640,000 distinct CDR3 sequences, with under 70% found just once. The ends were cut back, 6 bases at V and 2 bases at J, with 11 bases in the middle. CDR1 and CDR2 from the germline V gene are KGHDR and SFDVKD. This CDR3 contains 14 residues. The specimen sequenced was blood. This sequence was found in a man in his fifties or sixties in good health. The chain carries TRBV24-1 and TRBJ2-3; D is possibly TRBD1 (6 bases). CDR3: CATSRQAHTDTQYF. CDR3 in DNA: TGTGCCACCAGTAGACAGGCGCACACAGATACGCAGTATTTT.